This TCR beta chain was found in a study of graft-versus-host responses after intestinal transplantation. This CDR3 is 15 amino acids long. CDR1 is LGHNA and CDR2 is YNFKEQ in the germline V gene. V lost 3 bases to trimming and J lost 10 bases, with 19 bases between them. Clones were read by immunoSEQ multiplex PCR, and TCRdb kept only the in-frame ones, dropping some. The profile shows 90,000 to 130,000 clones, about 92% of them singletons. This clone has just one count. What it binds is unknown. The source was unstimulated CD8+ T cells sorted from spleen or lymph node cells, collected before transplant. This TCR was recovered from a human donor who was the organ donor for an intestinal transplant. The chain uses TRBV4-2 and TRBJ2-1; TRBD1 might be the D (5 bases). CDR3 coding DNA: TGTGCCAGCAGCCACGCCCCTCAGGGCGAGGACGAGCAGTTCTTC. This sequence encodes CASSHAPQGEDEQFF.